The present TCR beta chain was sequenced within a study of control samples from healthy donors and cancer patients. The data were produced by immunoSEQ multiplex PCR, yet TCRdb's version contains in-frame clones alone and is incomplete. The data show about 130,000 clones, 80% to 95% seen once. This CDR3 has 13 amino acids. V shed 3 bases and J shed 6 bases, with 11 bases lying between them. Germline V gene lookup returns CDR1 DFQATT and CDR2 SNEGSKA (reference sequence). Source material: blood. This chain links TRBV20-1 with TRBJ1-4, with D tentatively TRBD1 (6 bases). The TCR comes from a man aged 40-49 years in good health. CDR3 DNA sequence: TGCAGTGCTAGTCCCCCAGGGGATGAAAAACTGTTTTTT. This gives the protein CSASPPGDEKLFF.